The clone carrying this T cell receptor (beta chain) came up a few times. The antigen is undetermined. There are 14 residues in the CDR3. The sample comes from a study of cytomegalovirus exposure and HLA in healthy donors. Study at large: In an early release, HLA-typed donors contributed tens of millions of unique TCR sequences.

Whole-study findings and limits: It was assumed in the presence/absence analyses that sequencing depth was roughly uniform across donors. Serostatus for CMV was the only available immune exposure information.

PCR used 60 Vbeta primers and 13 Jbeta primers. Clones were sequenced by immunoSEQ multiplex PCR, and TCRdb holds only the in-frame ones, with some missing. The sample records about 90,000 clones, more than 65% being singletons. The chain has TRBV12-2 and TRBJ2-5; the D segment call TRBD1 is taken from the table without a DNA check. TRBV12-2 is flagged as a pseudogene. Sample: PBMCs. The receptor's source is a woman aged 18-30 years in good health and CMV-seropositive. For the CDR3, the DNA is TGTGCAAGTCGCCTACAGGGGACAGCAGAGACCCAGTACTTC. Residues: CASRLQGTAETQYF.